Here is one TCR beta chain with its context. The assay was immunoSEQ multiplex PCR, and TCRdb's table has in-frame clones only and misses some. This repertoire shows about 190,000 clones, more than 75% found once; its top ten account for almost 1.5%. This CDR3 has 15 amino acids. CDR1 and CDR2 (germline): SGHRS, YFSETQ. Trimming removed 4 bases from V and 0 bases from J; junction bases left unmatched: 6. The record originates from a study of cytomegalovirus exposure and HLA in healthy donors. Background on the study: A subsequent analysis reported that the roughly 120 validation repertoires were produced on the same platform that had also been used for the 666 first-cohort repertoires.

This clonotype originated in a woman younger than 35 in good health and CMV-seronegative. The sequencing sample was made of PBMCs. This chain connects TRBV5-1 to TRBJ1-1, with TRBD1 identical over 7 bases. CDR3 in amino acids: CASSQGQPMNTEAFF. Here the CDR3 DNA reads TGCGCCAGCAGCCAGGGACAGCCCATGAACACTGAAGCTTTCTTT.